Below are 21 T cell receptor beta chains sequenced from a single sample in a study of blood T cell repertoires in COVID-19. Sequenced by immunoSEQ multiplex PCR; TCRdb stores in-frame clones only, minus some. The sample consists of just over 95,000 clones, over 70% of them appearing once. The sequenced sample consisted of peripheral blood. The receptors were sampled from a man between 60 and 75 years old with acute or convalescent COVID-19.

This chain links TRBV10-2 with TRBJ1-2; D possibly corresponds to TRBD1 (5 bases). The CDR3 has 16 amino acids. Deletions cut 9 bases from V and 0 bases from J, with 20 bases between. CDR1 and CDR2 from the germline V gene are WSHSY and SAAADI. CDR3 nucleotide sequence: TGCGCCAGTAACTCTACCGGGACTTTAGCTAACTATGGCTACACCTTC. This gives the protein CASNSTGTLANYGYTF.

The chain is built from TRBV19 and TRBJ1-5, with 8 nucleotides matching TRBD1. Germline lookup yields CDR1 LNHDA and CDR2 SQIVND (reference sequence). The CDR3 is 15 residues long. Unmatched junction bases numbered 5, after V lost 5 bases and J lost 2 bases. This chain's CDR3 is CASSQQGVGNQPQHF. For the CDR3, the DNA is TGTGCCAGTAGTCAACAGGGGGTAGGCAATCAGCCCCAGCATTTT.

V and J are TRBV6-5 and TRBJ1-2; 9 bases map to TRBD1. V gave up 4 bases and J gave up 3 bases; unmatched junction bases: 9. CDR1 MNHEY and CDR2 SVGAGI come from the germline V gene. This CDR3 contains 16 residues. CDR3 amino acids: CASSLLYRGQDYGYTF. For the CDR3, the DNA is TGTGCCAGCAGTTTATTATACAGGGGGCAGGACTATGGCTACACCTTC.

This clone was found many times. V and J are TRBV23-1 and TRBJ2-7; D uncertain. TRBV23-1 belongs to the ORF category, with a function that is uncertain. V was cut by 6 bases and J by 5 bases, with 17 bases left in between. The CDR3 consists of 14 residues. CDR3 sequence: CASRPRRVRDEQYV. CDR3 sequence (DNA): TGCGCCAGCAGACCCAGACGGGTCCGCGACGAGCAGTACGTC.

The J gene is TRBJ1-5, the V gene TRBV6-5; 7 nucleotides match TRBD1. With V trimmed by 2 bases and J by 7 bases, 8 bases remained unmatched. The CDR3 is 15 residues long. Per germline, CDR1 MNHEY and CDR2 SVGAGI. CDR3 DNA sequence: TGTGCCAGCAGTTACACGACAGGGATAGACCAGCCCCAGCATTTT. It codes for CASSYTTGIDQPQHF.

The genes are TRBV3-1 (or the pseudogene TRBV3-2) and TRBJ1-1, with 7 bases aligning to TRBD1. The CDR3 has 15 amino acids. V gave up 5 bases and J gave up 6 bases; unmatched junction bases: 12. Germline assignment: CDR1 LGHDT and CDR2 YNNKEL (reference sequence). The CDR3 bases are TGTGCCAGCAGCTCGACGACAGGGAGAGTCGCTGAAGCTTTCTTT. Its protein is CASSSTTGRVAEAFF.

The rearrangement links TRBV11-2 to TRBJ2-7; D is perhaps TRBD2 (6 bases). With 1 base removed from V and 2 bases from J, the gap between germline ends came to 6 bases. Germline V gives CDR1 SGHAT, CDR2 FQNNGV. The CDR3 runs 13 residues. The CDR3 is CASSLGLAYEQYV. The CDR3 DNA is TGTGCCAGCAGCTTAGGACTAGCCTACGAGCAGTACGTC.

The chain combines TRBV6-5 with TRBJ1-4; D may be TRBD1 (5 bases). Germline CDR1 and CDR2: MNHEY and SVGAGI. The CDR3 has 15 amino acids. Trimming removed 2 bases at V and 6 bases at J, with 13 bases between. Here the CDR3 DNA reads TGTGCCAGCAGTTACGGAGGGACGGCGGATGAAAAACTGTTTTTT. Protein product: CASSYGGTADEKLFF.

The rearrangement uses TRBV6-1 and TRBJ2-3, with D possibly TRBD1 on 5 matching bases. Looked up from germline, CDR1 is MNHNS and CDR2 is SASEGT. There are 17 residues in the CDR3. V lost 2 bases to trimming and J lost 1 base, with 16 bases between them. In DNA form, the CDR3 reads TGTGCCAGCAGTGAAAGGGGATGGGGATGGGGCACAGATACGCAGTATTTT. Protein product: CASSERGWGWGTDTQYF.

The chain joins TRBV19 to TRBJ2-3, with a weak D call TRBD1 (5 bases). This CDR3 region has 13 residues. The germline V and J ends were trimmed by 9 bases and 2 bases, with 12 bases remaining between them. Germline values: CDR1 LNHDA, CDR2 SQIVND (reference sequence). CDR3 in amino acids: CASNPRDTDTQYF. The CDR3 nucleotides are TGTGCCAGCAACCCCAGGGACACAGATACGCAGTATTTT.

The DNA of the CDR3 is TGTGCCAGCAGTTACTCGGCAGGGAACAGCAATCAGCCCCAGCATTTT. This translates into CASSYSAGNSNQPQHF. This chain connects TRBV6-2 or TRBV6-3 to TRBJ1-5, with D possibly TRBD1 on 5 matching bases. V gave up 0 bases and J gave up 1 base, with 10 bases separating them. In germline, CDR1 is MNHEY, CDR2 SVGEGT. This CDR3 is built from 16 residues.

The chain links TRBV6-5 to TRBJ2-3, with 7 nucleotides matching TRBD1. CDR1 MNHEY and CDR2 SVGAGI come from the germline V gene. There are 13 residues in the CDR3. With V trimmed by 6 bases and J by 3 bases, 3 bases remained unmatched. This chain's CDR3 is CASRHRGTDTQYF. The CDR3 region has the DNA TGTGCCAGCAGACACAGGGGAACAGATACGCAGTATTTT.

DNA of the CDR3: TGTGCCAGCAGTGAGCGGCAGTATGTGGGTCAGCCCCAGCATTTT. Protein: CASSERQYVGQPQHF. This chain joins TRBV2 and TRBJ1-5; D is undetermined. Trimming took 3 bases from V and 6 from J, leaving 15 bases between them. The length of the CDR3 is 15 residues. Germline V gene sequence: CDR1 SNHLY, CDR2 FYNNEI.

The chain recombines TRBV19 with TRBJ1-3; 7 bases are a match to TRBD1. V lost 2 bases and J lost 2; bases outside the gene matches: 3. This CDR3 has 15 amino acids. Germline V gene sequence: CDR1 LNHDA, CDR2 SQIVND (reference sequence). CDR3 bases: TGTGCCAGTAGTATACTTGGACAGGCTGGAAACACCATATATTTT. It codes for CASSILGQAGNTIYF. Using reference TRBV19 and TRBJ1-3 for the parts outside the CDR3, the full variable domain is DGGITQSPKYLFRKEGQNVTLSCEQNLNHDAMYWYRQDPGQGLRLIYYSQIVNDFQKGDIAEGYSVSREKKESFPLTVTSAQKNPTAFYLCASSILGQAGNTIYFGEGSWLTVV.

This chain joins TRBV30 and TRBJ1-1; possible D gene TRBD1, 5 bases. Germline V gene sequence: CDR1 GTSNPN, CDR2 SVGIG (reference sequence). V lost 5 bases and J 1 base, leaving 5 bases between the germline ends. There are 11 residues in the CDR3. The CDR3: CAWQGNTEAFF. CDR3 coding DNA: TGTGCCTGGCAGGGGAACACTGAAGCTTTCTTT. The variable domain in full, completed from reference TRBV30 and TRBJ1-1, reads SQTIHQWPATLVQPVGSPLSLECTVEGTSNPNLYWYRQAAGRGLQLLFYSVGIGQISSEVPQNLSASRPQDRQFILSSKKLLLSDSGFYLCAWQGNTEAFFGQGTRLTVV.

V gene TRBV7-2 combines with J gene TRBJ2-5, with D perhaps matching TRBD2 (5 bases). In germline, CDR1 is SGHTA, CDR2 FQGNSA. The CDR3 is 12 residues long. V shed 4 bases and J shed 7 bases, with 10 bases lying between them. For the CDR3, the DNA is TGTGCCAGCAGCTCGGAGGTTGGGACCCAGTACTTC. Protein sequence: CASSSEVGTQYF.

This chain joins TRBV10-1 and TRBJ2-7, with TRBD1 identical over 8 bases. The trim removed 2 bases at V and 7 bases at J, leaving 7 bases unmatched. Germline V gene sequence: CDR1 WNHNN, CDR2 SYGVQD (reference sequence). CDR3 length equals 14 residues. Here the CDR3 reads CASSEPTGVGEQYV. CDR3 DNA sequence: TGCGCCAGCAGTGAGCCGACAGGGGTGGGAGAGCAGTACGTC.

CDR3 amino acids: CASSEGGRGTDTQYF. The DNA for the CDR3 is TGTGCCAGCAGTGAAGGGGGCAGAGGCACAGATACGCAGTATTTT. The chain has TRBV6-1 and TRBJ2-3, with D possibly matching TRBD1 (5 bases). The CDR3 is made up of 15 amino acids. Germline V lookup: CDR1 MNHNS, CDR2 SASEGT. The ends were cut back, 1 base at V and 1 base at J, with 9 bases in the middle.

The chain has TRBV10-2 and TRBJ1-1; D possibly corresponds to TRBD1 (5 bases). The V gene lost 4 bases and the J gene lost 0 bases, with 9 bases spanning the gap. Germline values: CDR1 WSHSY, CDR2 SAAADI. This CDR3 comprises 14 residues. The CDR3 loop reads CASSAKGLNTEAFF. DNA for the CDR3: TGCGCCAGCAGTGCGAAGGGGCTGAACACTGAAGCTTTCTTT.

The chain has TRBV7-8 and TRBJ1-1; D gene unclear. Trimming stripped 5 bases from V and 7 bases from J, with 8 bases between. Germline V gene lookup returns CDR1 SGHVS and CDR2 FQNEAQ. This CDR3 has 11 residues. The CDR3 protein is CASSLHREAFF. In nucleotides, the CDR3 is TGTGCCAGCAGCCTACACCGTGAAGCTTTCTTT.

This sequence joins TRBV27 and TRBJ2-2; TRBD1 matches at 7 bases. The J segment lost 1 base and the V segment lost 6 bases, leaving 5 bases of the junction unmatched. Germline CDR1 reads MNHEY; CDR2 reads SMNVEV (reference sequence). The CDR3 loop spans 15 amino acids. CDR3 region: CASRRTGLNTGELFF. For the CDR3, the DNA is TGTGCCAGCAGGAGGACAGGCCTGAACACCGGGGAGCTGTTTTTT.